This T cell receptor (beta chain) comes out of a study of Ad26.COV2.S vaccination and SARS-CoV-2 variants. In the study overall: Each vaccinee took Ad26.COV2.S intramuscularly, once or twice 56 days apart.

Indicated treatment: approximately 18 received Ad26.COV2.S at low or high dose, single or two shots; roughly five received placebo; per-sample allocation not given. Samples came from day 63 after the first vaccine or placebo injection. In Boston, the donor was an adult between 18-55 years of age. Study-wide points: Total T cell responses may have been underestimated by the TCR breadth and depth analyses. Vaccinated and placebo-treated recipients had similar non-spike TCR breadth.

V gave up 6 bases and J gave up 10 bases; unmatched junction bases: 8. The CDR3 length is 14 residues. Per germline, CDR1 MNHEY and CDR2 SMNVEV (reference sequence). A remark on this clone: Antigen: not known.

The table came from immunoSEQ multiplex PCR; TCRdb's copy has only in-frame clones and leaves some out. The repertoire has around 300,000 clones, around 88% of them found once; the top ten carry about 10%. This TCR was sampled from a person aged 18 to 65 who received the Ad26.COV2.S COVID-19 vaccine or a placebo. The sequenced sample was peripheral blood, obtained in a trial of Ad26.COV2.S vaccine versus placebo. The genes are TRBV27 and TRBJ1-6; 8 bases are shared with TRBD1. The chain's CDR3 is CASSLDRVGSPLHF. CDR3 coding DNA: TGTGCCAGCAGCTTGGACAGGGTCGGGTCACCCCTCCACTTT.